A single sample gave rise to the 12 T cell receptor beta chains below, sequenced in a study of cytomegalovirus exposure and HLA in healthy donors (dated by TCRdb to the late 2010s). Receptors were amplified or captured by the immunoSEQ multiplex PCR assay. TCRdb provides this immuneACCESS table in a form limited to in-frame rearrangements. Some clones are lacking; in checked studies, under half of them reflect an unresolved V gene, and why the rest are absent is not known. This sample holds some 180,000 clones; about 89% were observed only once. The top ten clonotypes cover about 7.7% of the sample. Sequenced input: PBMCs. These receptor sequences come from a man younger than 40 in good health and CMV-seropositive.

The chain recombines TRBV2 with TRBJ2-5; tentative D call: TRBD2 (5 bases). CDR3 length: 11 amino acids. V was cut by 9 bases and J by 3 bases, with 8 bases left in between. Germline V gene lookup returns CDR1 SNHLY and CDR2 FYNNEI. CDR3 sequence: CARGLKETQYF. The CDR3 bases are TGTGCCAGAGGACTTAAAGAGACCCAGTACTTC.

The rearrangement joins TRBV9 to TRBJ1-3; D gene uncertain. Germline loops: CDR1 SGDLS, CDR2 YYNGEE. V lost 0 bases and J lost 2, with 9 bases in between. The CDR3 is made up of 15 amino acids. CDR3 nucleotide sequence: TGTGCCAGCAGCGTAGCTCTAGGGACTGGAAACACCATATATTTT. The encoded protein is CASSVALGTGNTIYF.

This clone was seen only once. V gene TRBV5-3 combines with J gene TRBJ1-3, with D uncertain. TRBV5-3 is classed as an ORF, of uncertain function. The V gene lost 1 base and the J gene lost 0 bases, with 14 bases spanning the gap. The CDR3 is 17 amino acids. Here the CDR3 DNA reads TGTGCCAGAAGCTTGTCTTCAGGCAGGAGCTCTGGAAACACCATATATTTT. Translated: CARSLSSGRSSGNTIYF.

The V gene is TRBV5-1, the J gene TRBJ2-1; 10 bases are shared with TRBD2. With 4 bases clipped from V and 4 bases from J, the junction kept 5 bases outside the gene matches. This CDR3 comprises 15 residues. Germline V CDR1 and CDR2: SGHRS, YFSETQ. CDR3 protein: CASSRISGGYNEQFF. In nucleotides, the CDR3 is TGCGCCAGCAGCCGCATTAGCGGGGGGTACAATGAGCAGTTCTTC.

J is TRBJ1-3 and V is TRBV18; D is unresolved. Germline CDR1 KGHSH, CDR2 LQKENI. The V end was cut by 4 bases, the J end by 1 base, with 14 bases between. CDR3 length equals 16 residues. CDR3 sequence reads: CASSRSGRGSGNTIYF. CDR3 nucleotides: TGTGCCAGCTCACGTTCGGGTAGAGGATCTGGAAACACCATATATTTT.

The chain couples TRBV6-1 to TRBJ2-1; the match to TRBD1 covers 12 bases. The CDR3 is 14 residues long. Trimming cost V 6 bases and J 5 bases; bases outside gene matches: 2. Looked up from germline, CDR1 is MNHNS and CDR2 is SASEGT. The chain's CDR3 is CASSRDRGHNEQFF. CDR3 DNA sequence: TGTGCCAGCAGCCGGGACAGGGGGCACAATGAGCAGTTCTTC.

This clone was seen a handful of times. This rearrangement joins TRBV2 to TRBJ2-2; 9 positions agree with TRBD2. This CDR3 has 15 amino acids. Germline CDR1 and CDR2: SNHLY and FYNNEI. V shed 9 bases, J shed 2 bases, and the junction held 7 bases outside the gene matches. The CDR3: CASRGTSLNTGELFF. For the CDR3, the DNA is TGTGCCAGTCGGGGGACTAGCCTTAACACCGGGGAGCTGTTTTTT.

The rearrangement links TRBV25-1 to TRBJ2-1; the match to TRBD1 covers 7 bases. Germline-derived CDR1 and CDR2 are MGHDK and SYGVNS. Unmatched junction bases numbered 6, after V lost 0 bases and J lost 7 bases. This CDR3 contains 15 residues. The CDR3 here is CASSEYRGRGNEQFF. The CDR3 bases are TGTGCCAGCAGTGAATATCGGGGCAGGGGGAATGAGCAGTTCTTC. Full variable domain (outside the CDR3, taken from reference TRBV25-1 and TRBJ2-1): EADIYQTPRYLVIGTGKKITLECSQTMGHDKMYWYQQDPGMELHLIHYSYGVNSTEKGDLSSESTVSRIRTEHFPLTLESARPSHTSQYLCASSEYRGRGNEQFFGPGTRLTVL.

The gene calls are TRBV7-2 and TRBJ1-6, with D perhaps matching TRBD1 (5 bases). Germline V CDR1 and CDR2: SGHTA, FQGNSA. The CDR3 covers 14 residues. The V end lost 5 bases, the J end lost 6 bases, and 11 bases lay between the germline ends. The DNA of the CDR3 is TGTGCCAGCAGCGCAGGGTTTTTTAATTCACCCCTCCACTTT. Protein product: CASSAGFFNSPLHF.

CDR3 in amino acids: CASSSTSMESYEQYF. The CDR3 DNA reads as TGTGCCAGCAGCTCGACTAGCATGGAATCCTACGAGCAGTACTTC. The rearrangement links TRBV5-6 to TRBJ2-7; 7 bases are a match to TRBD2. The CDR3 is 15 residues long. Germline V gives CDR1 SGHDT, CDR2 YYEEEE. The trim removed 3 bases at V and 1 base at J, leaving 7 bases unmatched.

The chain is built from TRBV11-1 and TRBJ1-2; D not certain. The CDR3 is 12 residues long. V was shortened by 3 bases and J by 6 bases, with 8 bases between the two germline ends. CDR1 is SGHAT and CDR2 is FQDESV in the germline V gene (reference sequence). The CDR3 DNA is TGTGCCAGCAGCTTTGGACCTGATGGCTACACCTTC. Translation: CASSFGPDGYTF.

This clone was seen just once. J is TRBJ2-2 and V is TRBV11-3, with 8 positions matching TRBD1. Germline CDR1 SGHNT, CDR2 YENEEA. The CDR3 has 15 amino acids. V was clipped by 5 bases and J by 4 bases; unmatched bases: 6. CDR3 residues: CASSQGQAGTGELFF. The CDR3 DNA follows: TGTGCCAGCAGCCAGGGACAGGCTGGCACCGGGGAGCTGTTTTTT. The full variable domain, its missing parts supplied by reference TRBV11-3 and TRBJ2-2, is EAGVVQSPRYKIIEKKQPVAFWCNPISGHNTLYWYLQNLGQGPELLIRYENEEAVDDSQLPKDRFSAERLKGVDSTLKIQPAELGDSAVYLCASSQGQAGTGELFFGEGSRLTVL.